The clone carrying this T cell receptor beta chain was seen a few times. This record comes from a study of shared clonotypes between healthy human individuals. As for the study in general: For every donor, three CD4 naive, three CD4 memory, two CD8 naive and one CD8 memory plates were used.

Subsets obtained from CD4+ cells comprised CD45RA+ naive and CD45RA-negative memory cells. The CDR3 is 13 residues long. With 5 bases removed from V and 4 bases from J, the gap between germline ends came to 9 bases. CDR1 is MNHNY and CDR2 is SVGAGI in the germline V gene (reference sequence). The input for sorted-subset replicate PCRs was approximately 200 ng DNA, 30,000 or so T cell genomes. Here immunoSEQ multiplex PCR was the method, and the copy in TCRdb shows in-frame clones only, minus some. The table includes around 2.5 million clones, more than 85% detected once. Input material: naive CD4+ T cells from PBMCs. Stated subset: CD45RA+ positively selected. This sequence joins TRBV6-6 and TRBJ1-5; D gene uncertain. The clonotype originates from a man between 18 and 29 years old in good health. Some clones in this sample may be carry-over from other donors' samples. The CDR3: CASSPTTNQPQHF. In nucleotides, the CDR3 is TGTGCCAGCAGTCCTACAACAAATCAGCCCCAGCATTTT.